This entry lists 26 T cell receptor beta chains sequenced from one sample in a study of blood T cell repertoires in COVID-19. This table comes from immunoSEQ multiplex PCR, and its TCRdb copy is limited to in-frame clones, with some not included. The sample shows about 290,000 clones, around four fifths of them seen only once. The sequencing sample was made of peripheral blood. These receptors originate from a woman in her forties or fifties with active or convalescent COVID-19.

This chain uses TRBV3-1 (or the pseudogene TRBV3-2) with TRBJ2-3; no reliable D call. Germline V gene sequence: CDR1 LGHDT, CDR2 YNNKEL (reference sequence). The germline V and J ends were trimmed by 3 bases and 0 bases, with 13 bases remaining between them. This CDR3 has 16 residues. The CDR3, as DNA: TGTGCCAGCAGCCAGTCCCTAGGTCTTAGCACAGATACGCAGTATTTT. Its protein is CASSQSLGLSTDTQYF.

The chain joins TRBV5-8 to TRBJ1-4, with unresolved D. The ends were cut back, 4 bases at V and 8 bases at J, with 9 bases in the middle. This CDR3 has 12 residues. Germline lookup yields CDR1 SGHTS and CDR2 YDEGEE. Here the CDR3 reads CASSQDGEKLFF. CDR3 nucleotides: TGTGCCAGCAGCCAGGATGGAGAAAAACTGTTTTTT.

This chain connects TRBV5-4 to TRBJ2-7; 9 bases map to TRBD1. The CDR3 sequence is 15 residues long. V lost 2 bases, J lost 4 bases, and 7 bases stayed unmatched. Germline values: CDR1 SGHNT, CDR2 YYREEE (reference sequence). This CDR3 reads CASSLDPGQGYEQYF. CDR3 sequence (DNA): TGTGCCAGCAGCTTAGACCCGGGACAGGGTTACGAGCAGTACTTC. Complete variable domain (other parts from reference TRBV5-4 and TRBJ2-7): ETGVTQSPTHLIKTRGQQVTLRCSSQSGHNTVSWYQQALGQGPQFIFQYYREEENGRGNFPPRFSGLQFPNYSSELNVNALELDDSALYLCASSLDPGQGYEQYFGPGTRLTVT.

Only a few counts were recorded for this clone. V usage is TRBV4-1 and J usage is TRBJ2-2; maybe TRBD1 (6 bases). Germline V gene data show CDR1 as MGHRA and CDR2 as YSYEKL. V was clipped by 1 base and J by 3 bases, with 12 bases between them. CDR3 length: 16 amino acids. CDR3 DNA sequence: TGCGCCAGCAGCCAAGTCCTAGGACAGTACACCGGGGAGCTGTTTTTT. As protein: CASSQVLGQYTGELFF.

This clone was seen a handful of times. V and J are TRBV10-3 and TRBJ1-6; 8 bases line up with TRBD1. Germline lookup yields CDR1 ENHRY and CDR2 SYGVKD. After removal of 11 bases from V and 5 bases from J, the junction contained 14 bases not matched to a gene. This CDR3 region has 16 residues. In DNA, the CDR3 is TGTGCCGTCGGACAGGGCACGCCGGGAGATAATTCACCCCTCCACTTT. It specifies CAVGQGTPGDNSPLHF.

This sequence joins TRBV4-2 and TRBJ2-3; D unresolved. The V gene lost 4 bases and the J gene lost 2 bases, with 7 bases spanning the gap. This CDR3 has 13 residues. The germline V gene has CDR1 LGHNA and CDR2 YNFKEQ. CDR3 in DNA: TGTGCCAGCAGCCCGCCTAACACAGATACGCAGTATTTT. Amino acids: CASSPPNTDTQYF.

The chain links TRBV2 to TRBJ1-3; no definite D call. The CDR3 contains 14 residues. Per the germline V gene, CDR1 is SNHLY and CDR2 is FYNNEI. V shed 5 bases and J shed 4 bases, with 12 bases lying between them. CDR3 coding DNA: TGTGCCAGCAGTTCTTCTACCGCCGGAAACACCATATATTTT. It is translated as CASSSSTAGNTIYF.

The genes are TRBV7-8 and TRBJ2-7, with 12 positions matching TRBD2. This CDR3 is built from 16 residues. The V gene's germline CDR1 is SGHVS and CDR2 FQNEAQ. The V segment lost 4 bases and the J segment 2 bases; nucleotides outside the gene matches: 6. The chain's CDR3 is CASSSRLAGAAYEQYF. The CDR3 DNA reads TGTGCCAGCAGCTCAAGACTAGCGGGAGCGGCCTACGAGCAGTACTTC. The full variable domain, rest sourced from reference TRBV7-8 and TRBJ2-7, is GAGVSQSPRYKVAKRGQDVALRCDPISGHVSLFWYQQALGQGPEFLTYFQNEAQLDKSGLPSDRFFAERPEGSVSTLKIQRTQQEDSAVYLCASSSRLAGAAYEQYFGPGTRLTVT.

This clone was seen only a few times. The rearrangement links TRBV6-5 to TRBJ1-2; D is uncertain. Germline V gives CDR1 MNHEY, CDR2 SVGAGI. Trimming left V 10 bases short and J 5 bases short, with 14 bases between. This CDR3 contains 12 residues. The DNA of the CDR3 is TGTGCCACCTACTACCCGGGATATGGCTACACCTTC. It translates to CATYYPGYGYTF.

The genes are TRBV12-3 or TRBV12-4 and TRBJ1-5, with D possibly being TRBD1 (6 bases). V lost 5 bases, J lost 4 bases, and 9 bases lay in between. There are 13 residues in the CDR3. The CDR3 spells CASSGTGNQPQHF. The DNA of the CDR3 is TGTGCCAGCAGTGGCACAGGGAATCAGCCCCAGCATTTT.

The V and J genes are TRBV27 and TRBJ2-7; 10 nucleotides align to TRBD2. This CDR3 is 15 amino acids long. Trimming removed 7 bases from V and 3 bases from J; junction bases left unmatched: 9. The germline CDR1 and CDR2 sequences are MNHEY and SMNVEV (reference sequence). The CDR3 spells CASKALAGALYEQYF. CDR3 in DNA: TGTGCCAGCAAGGCTCTAGCGGGAGCGCTCTACGAGCAGTACTTC.

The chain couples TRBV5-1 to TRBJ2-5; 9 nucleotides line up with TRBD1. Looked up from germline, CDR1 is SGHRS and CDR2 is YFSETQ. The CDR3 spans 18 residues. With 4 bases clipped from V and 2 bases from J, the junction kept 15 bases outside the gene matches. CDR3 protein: CASSPSGTGRMIQETQYF. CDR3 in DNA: TGCGCCAGCAGCCCCTCCGGGACAGGGAGAATGATACAAGAGACCCAGTACTTC. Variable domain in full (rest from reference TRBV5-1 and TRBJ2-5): KAGVTQTPRYLIKTRGQQVTLSCSPISGHRSVSWYQQTPGQGLQFLFEYFSETQRNKGNFPGRFSGRQFSNSRSEMNVSTLELGDSALYLCASSPSGTGRMIQETQYFGPGTRLLVL.

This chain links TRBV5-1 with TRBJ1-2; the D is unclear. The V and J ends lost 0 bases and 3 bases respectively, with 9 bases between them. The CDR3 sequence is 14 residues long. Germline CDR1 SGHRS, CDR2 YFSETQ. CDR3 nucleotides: TGCGCCAGCAGCTTGGGGTTCGGTGACTATGGCTACACCTTC. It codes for CASSLGFGDYGYTF.

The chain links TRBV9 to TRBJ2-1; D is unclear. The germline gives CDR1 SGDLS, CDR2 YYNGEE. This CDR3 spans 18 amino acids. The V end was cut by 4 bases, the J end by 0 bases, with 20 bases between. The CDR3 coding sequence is TGTGCCAGCAGCCCGCCATTAGGAGAGACGGGCTCCTACAATGAGCAGTTCTTC. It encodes CASSPPLGETGSYNEQFF.

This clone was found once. CDR3 in DNA: TGTGCCAGCAGCTTAGATAGAGGAACCGGGGAGCTGTTTTTT. It yields the protein CASSLDRGTGELFF. This chain links TRBV7-2 with TRBJ2-2; D unresolved. Germline lookup yields CDR1 SGHTA and CDR2 FQGNSA. This CDR3 is built from 14 residues. Deletions cut 1 base from V and 5 bases from J, with 8 bases between.

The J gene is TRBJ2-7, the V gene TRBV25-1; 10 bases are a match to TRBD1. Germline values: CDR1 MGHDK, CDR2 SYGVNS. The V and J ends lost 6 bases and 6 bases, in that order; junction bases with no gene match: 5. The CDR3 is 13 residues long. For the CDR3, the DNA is TGTGCCAGCAGCCTAAGGACAGGGGGCGAGCAGTACTTC. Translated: CASSLRTGGEQYF.

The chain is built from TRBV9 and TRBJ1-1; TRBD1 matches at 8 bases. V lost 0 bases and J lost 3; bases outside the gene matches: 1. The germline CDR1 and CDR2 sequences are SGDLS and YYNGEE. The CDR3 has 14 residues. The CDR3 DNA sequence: TGTGCCAGCAGCGTAGAGGACAGGGACACTGAAGCTTTCTTT. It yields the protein CASSVEDRDTEAFF.

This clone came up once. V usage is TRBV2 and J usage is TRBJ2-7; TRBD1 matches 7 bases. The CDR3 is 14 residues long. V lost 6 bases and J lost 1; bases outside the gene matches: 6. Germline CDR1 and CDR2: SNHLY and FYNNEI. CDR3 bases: TGTGCCAGCAGCACCTCGACAGGGTCCTACGAGCAGTACTTC. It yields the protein CASSTSTGSYEQYF.

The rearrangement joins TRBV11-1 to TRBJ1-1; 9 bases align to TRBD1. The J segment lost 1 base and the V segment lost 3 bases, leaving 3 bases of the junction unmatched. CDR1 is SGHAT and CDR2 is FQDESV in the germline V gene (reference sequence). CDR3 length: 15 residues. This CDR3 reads CASSFGDRANTEAFF. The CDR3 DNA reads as TGTGCCAGCAGCTTTGGGGACAGGGCGAACACTGAAGCTTTCTTT.

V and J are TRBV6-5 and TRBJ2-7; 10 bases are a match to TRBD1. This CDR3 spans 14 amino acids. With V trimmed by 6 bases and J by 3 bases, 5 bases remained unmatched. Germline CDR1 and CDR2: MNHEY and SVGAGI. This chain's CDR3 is CASSAGTGVYEQYF. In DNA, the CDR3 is TGTGCCAGCAGCGCCGGGACAGGGGTCTACGAGCAGTACTTC.

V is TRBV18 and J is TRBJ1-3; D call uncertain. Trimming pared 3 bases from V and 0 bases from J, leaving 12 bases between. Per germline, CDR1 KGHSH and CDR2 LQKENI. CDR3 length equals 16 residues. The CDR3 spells CASSPRIPSSGNTIYF. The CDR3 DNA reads TGTGCCAGCTCACCGAGGATCCCGAGCTCTGGAAACACCATATATTTT.

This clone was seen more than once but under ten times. CDR3 bases: TGCGCCAGCAGCCAAGGAAGGACTAGGGGGGGATCCGGGGAGCTGTTTTTT. It is translated as CASSQGRTRGGSGELFF. This chain joins TRBV4-1 and TRBJ2-2, with a tentative D call TRBD2 (7 bases). Germline loops: CDR1 MGHRA, CDR2 YSYEKL. With 1 base removed from V and 6 bases from J, the gap between germline ends came to 18 bases. The CDR3 runs to 17 residues.

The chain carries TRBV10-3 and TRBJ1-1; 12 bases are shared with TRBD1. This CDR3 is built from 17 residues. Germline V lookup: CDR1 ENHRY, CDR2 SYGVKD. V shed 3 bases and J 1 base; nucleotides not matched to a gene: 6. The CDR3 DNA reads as TGTGCCATCAGTGACCCGGGACAGGGGGCTACGAACACTGAAGCTTTCTTT. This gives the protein CAISDPGQGATNTEAFF.

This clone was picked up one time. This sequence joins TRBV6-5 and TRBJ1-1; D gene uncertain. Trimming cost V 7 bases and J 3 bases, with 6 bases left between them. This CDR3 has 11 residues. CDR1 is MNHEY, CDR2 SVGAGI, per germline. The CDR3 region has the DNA TGTGCCAGCACCTCTGACACTGAAGCTTTCTTT. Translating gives CASTSDTEAFF.

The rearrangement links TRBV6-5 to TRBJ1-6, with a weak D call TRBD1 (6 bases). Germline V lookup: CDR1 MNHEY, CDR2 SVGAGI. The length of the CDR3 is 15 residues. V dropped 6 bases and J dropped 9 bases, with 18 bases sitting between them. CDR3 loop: CASRPYGGRSSPLHF. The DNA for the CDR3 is TGTGCCAGCAGGCCCTACGGGGGGCGAAGTTCACCCCTCCACTTT.

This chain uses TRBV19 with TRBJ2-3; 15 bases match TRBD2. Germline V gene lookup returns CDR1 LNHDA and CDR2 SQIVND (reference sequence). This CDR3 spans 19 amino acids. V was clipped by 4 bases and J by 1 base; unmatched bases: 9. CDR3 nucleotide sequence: TGTGCCAGTAGTACCGGACTAGCGGGAGGGTTACCGGGCACAGATACGCAGTATTTT. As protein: CASSTGLAGGLPGTDTQYF.